The source of this T cell receptor (beta chain) is a study of T cells in Graves' hyperthyroidism and ophthalmopathy. Overall study results and limits: Most clonotypes expanded in the thyroid (above 0.001) were also present in blood. Ophthalmopathy was identified by the model a median about 6 months ahead of onset.

This clonotype has ten or more counts. Its target is not known. TCR beta CDR3 region amplification was performed from RNA transcripts. The HTBI primer set was used in a first-round RT-PCR of the TCR CDR3. One entry per CDR3 protein, called by TCRdb with MiXCR from the multiplex PCR reads. Among some 250,000 distinct CDR3 sequences listed, about 15% were seen once. Germline V gene data show CDR1 as GTSNPN and CDR2 as SVGIG (reference sequence). This CDR3 is built from 15 residues. V dropped 4 bases and J dropped 5; count of bases not matched to a gene: 5. The clonotype was recovered from a woman aged 40 to 50 with Graves' hyperthyroidism that later progressed to Graves' ophthalmopathy. The sample comprised blood. The V gene is TRBV30, the J gene TRBJ2-5; TRBD2 agrees at 15 bases. This CDR3 is CAWKTGTSGRETQYF. CDR3 DNA: TGTGCCTGGAAAACCGGGACTAGCGGGAGGGAGACCCAGTACTTC.